The 8 T cell receptor beta chains given below trace back to one sample, sequenced in a study of CXCR3-negative and CXCR3-positive naive CD8 T cells (dated by TCRdb to about 2019). Overall results and qualifications from the work: TRB CDR3s from CXCR3-positive naive cells showed higher hydrophobicity (lower Kidera factor 4), lower energy, and higher strength and volume indices than CXCR3-negative naive cells.

Sequencing relied on a NextSeq 550. The Human TCR Profiling Kit (MiLaboratory) was used to make UMI-labeled 5' RACE TRB cDNA libraries. Following TCRdb reprocessing, every CDR3 protein sequence forms one entry, and DNA is not provided. The sample table records around 88,000 distinct CDR3 sequences. Clones ranked in the top ten supply 0.82% of the sample. Antigens of these TCRs are unknown. Sequencing input: naive CXCR3+ CD8+ T cells from blood. The label giving this sample's cell subset or site can be read as: CD45RO-CCR7+CD27+CD95- naive CD8+ T cells expressing CXCR3 (TNR3+). The receptor set was obtained from a human donor in good health. Some clones in this sample may be carry-over from other donors' samples.

The chain has TRBV28 and TRBJ2-7; absent DNA, TCRdb's TRBD1 call cannot be checked. This CDR3 region has 14 residues. Germline CDR1 MDHEN, CDR2 SYDVKM. CDR3 residues: CASWDRKSSYEQYF.

This chain uses TRBV5-1 with TRBJ2-3. Germline V gene sequence: CDR1 SGHRS, CDR2 YFSETQ. The CDR3 sequence is 12 residues long. CDR3 sequence: CASSLEEDTQYF.

The V gene is TRBV12-3 or TRBV12-4, the J gene TRBJ1-5; the TRBD1 assignment by TCRdb is unverifiable without DNA. This CDR3 spans 16 amino acids. This CDR3 reads CASSSLSGTGIQPQHF.

V usage is TRBV7-9 and J usage is TRBJ2-1. The germline gives CDR1 SEHNR, CDR2 FQNEAQ (reference sequence). There are 16 residues in the CDR3. The CDR3 sequence is CASSRSMGAPHNEQFF.

The chain combines TRBV6-2 or TRBV6-3 with TRBJ2-5; the TRBD2 assignment by TCRdb is unverifiable without DNA. CDR1 and CDR2 from the germline V gene are MNHEY and SVGEGT. There are 15 residues in the CDR3. The CDR3 here is CASSYEGEVQETQYF.

The CDR3 sequence: CASRGQGDGDEQFF. This chain connects TRBV5-1 to TRBJ2-1; TCRdb reports TRBD1, a call that lacks DNA to check it against. The CDR3 is 14 residues long. Germline lookup yields CDR1 SGHRS and CDR2 YFSETQ.

This rearrangement joins TRBV3-1 to TRBJ2-7; the TCRdb call, TRBD1, lacks DNA for checking. The CDR3 consists of 14 residues. Germline V gives CDR1 LGHDT, CDR2 YNNKEL (reference sequence). CDR3 sequence: CASSQSGRTYEQYF.

Here the CDR3 reads CASSLRALAGAYYF. The chain is built from TRBV28 and TRBJ2-3; without DNA, the TCRdb call of TRBD2 cannot be checked. There are 14 residues in the CDR3. Germline V lookup: CDR1 MDHEN, CDR2 SYDVKM.